This T cell receptor beta chain was profiled in a study of blood T cell repertoires in COVID-19. Background on the study: Samples taken during acute and convalescent COVID-19 were collected in the United States, Italy and Spain. PBMCs, B-cell-depleted T cells, or T cells provided the cDNA or gDNA that made up the material.

Per the original data handling: For nucleated cells, counts were estimated from reference gene primer amplification. Repertoires were generated with immunoSEQ multiplex PCR, while TCRdb's copy carries only in-frame clones and drops some. From that table come the V and J calls and clone size; the DNA was used to work out D and trimming. The sample carries fewer than 300,000 clones, around 82% recorded once. V gave up 5 bases and J gave up 8 bases, with 21 bases separating them. Germline-derived CDR1 and CDR2 are LNHDA and SQIVND (reference sequence). The CDR3 is made up of 15 amino acids. The chain carries TRBV19 and TRBJ1-2, with D perhaps matching TRBD1 (5 bases). Specimen: peripheral blood. The source is a woman under 30 with acute or convalescent COVID-19. Here the CDR3 reads CASSGTTATVGGYTF. CDR3 DNA: TGTGCCAGTAGTGGAACGACAGCTACTGTGGGCGGCTACACCTTC.